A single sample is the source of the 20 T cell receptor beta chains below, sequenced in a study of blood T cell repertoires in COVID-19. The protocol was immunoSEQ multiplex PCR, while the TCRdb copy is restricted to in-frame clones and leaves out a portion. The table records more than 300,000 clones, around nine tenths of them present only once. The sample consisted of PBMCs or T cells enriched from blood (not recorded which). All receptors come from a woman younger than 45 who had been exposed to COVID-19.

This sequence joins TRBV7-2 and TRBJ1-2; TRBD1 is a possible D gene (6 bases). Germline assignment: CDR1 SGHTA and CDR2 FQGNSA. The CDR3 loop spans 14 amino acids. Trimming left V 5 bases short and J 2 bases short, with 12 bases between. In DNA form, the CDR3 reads TGTGCCAGCAGCGCTTCAACAGGGAACTATGGCTACACCTTC. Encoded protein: CASSASTGNYGYTF.

CDR3 region: CASKWTGTGNTIYF. The CDR3 nucleotides read TGTGCCAGCAAGTGGACAGGGACTGGAAACACCATATATTTT. The V gene is TRBV6-6, the J gene TRBJ1-3, with 8 bases aligning to TRBD1. The J segment lost 2 bases and the V segment lost 7 bases, leaving 4 bases of the junction unmatched. The CDR3 totals 14 residues. Germline V gene sequence: CDR1 MNHNY, CDR2 SVGAGI (reference sequence).

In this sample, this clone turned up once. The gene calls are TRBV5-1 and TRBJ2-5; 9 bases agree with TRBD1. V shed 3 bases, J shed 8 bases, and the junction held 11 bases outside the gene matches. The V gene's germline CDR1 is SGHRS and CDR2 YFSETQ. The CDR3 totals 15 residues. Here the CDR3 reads CASSSIQGAPSTQYF. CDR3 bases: TGCGCCAGCAGCTCTATACAGGGGGCGCCAAGCACCCAGTACTTC.

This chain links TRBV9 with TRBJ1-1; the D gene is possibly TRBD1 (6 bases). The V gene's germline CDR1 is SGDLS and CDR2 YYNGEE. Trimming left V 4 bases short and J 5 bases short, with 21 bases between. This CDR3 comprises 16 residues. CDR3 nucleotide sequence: TGTGCCAGCAGCCCGAGAGGGGGGGCGGTGAGGACTGAAGCTTTCTTT. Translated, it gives CASSPRGGAVRTEAFF.

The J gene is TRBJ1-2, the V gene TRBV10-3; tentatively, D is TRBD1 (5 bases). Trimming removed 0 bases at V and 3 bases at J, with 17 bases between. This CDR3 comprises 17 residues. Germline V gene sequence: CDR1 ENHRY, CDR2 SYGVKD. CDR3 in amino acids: CAISESGQQRAHYGYTF. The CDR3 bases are TGTGCCATCAGTGAGTCGGGGCAACAACGAGCTCACTATGGCTACACCTTC.

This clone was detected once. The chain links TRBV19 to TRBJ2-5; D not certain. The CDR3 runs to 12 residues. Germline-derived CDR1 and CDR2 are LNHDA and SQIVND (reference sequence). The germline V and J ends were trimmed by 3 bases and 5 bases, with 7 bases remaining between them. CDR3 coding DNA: TGTGCCAGTAGTATGAACAGCGAGACCCAGTACTTC. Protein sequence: CASSMNSETQYF.

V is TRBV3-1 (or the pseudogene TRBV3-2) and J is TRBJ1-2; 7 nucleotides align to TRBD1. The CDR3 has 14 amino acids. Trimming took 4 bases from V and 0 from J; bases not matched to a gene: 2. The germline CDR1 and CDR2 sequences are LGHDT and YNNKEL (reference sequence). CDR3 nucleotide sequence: TGTGCCAGCAGCCGCGGGACAGCTAACTATGGCTACACCTTC. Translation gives CASSRGTANYGYTF.

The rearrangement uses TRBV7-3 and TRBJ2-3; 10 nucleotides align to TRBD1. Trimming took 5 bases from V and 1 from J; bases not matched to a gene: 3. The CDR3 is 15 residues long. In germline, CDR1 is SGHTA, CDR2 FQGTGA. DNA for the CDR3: TGTGCCAGCAGCACCGGGACAGGGGGCACAGATACGCAGTATTTT. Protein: CASSTGTGGTDTQYF.

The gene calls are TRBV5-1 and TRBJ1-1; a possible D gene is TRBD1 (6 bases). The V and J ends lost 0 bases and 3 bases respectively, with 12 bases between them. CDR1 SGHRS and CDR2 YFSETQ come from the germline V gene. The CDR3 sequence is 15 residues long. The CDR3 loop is CASSLGGRFYTEAFF. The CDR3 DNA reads TGCGCCAGCAGCTTGGGGGGGCGCTTTTACACTGAAGCTTTCTTT.

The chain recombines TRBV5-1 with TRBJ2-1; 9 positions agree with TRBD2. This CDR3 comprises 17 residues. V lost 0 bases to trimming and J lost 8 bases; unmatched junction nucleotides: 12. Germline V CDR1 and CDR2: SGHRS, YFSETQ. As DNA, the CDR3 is TGCGCCAGCAGCTTGGAGGCTAGCGGGGCGCTGGGGGATGAGCAGTTCTTC. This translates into CASSLEASGALGDEQFF.

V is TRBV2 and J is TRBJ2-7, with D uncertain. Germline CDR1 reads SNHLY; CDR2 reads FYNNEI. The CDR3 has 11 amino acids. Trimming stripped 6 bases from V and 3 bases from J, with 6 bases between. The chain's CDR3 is CASSADYEQYF. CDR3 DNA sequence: TGTGCCAGCAGCGCAGACTACGAGCAGTACTTC.

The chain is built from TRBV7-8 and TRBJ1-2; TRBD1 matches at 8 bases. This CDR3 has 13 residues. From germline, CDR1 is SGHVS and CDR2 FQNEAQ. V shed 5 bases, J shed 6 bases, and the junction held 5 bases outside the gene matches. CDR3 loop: CASSPRTGNGYTF. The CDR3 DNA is TGTGCCAGCAGCCCGAGGACAGGGAATGGCTACACCTTC.

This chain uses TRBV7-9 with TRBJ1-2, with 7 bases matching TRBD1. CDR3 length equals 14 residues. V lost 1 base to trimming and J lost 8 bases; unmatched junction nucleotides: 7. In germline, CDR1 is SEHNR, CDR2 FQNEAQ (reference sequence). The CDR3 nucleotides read TGTGCCAGCAGCTTAGTGGTGACAGGGAGCGGCTACACCTTC. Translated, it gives CASSLVVTGSGYTF.

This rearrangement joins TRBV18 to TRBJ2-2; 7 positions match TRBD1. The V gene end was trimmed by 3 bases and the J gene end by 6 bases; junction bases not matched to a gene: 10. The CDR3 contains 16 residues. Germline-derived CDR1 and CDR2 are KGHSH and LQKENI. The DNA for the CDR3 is TGTGCCAGCTCACCCCGTGAGAGGGGGCGAGCCGGGGAGCTGTTTTTT. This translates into CASSPRERGRAGELFF.

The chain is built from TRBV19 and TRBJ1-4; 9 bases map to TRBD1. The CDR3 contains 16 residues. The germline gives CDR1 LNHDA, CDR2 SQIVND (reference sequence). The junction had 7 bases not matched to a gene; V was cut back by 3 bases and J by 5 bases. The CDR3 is CASSMEVTGGNEKLFF. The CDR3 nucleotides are TGTGCCAGTAGTATGGAAGTGACAGGGGGGAATGAAAAACTGTTTTTT.

The CDR3 DNA is TGTGCCAGCAGCTTAGATTTCCGGGGGGGCTACACCTTC. It codes for CASSLDFRGGYTF. The rearrangement links TRBV11-2 to TRBJ1-2; a weak D match, TRBD1 (5 bases). The V end lost 0 bases, the J end lost 8 bases, and 10 bases lay between the germline ends. This CDR3 spans 13 amino acids. The germline gives CDR1 SGHAT, CDR2 FQNNGV.

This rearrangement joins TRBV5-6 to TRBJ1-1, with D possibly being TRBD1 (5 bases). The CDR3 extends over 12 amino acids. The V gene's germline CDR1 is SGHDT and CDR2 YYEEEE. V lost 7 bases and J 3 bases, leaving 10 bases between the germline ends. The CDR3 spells CASALGDTEAFF. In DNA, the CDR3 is TGTGCCAGCGCTTTAGGGGACACTGAAGCTTTCTTT.

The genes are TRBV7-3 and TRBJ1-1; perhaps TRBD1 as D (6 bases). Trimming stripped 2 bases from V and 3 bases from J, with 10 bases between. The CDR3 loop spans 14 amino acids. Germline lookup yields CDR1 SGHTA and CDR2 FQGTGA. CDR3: CASSLAGADTEAFF. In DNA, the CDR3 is TGTGCCAGCAGCTTAGCAGGGGCGGACACTGAAGCTTTCTTT.

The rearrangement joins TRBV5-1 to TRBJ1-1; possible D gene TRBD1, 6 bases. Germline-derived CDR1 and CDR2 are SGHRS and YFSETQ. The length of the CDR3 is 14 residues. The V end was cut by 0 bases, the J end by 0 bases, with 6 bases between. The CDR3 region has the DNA TGCGCCAGCAGCTTGGGGGACATGAACACTGAAGCTTTCTTT. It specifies CASSLGDMNTEAFF.

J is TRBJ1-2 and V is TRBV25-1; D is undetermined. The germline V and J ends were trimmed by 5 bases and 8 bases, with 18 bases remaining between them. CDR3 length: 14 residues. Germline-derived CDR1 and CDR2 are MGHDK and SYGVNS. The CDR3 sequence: CASSPYSFAKGYTF. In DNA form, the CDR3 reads TGTGCCAGCAGTCCGTACAGTTTCGCGAAGGGCTACACCTTC.